This passage covers 19 T cell receptor beta chains from one sample sequenced in a study of T cells in Graves' hyperthyroidism and ophthalmopathy. There were TCR beta CDR3 regions amplified from RNA transcripts. Initially, a first-round RT-PCR of the TCR CDR3 employed the HTBI primer set. MiXCR was run by TCRdb on the multiplex PCR reads, yielding one entry per CDR3 protein. The repertoire holds about 760,000 distinct CDR3 sequences, with just over 35% as singletons. Sequenced material: blood. All receptors derive from a woman in her forties with Graves' hyperthyroidism.

In its sample, this clonotype was seen many times. V gene TRBV19 combines with J gene TRBJ1-4, with 7 bases that match TRBD1. CDR3 length: 15 amino acids. CDR1 and CDR2 from the germline V gene are LNHDA and SQIVND (reference sequence). The ends lost 4 bases at V and 3 bases at J; junction bases unmatched: 5. The CDR3 sequence: CASSTFTGANEKLFF. Here the CDR3 DNA reads TGTGCCAGTAGTACCTTTACAGGGGCTAATGAAAAACTGTTTTTT.

The chain uses TRBV5-1 and TRBJ2-7, with 13 bases matching TRBD2. Germline assignment: CDR1 SGHRS and CDR2 YFSETQ. The V gene end was trimmed by 5 bases and the J gene end by 5 bases; junction bases not matched to a gene: 22. This CDR3 has 20 amino acids. CDR3 DNA sequence: TGCGCCAGCAGACAACGAGACCCAGGACTAGCGGGAGTAGCGGGGAACGAGCAGTACTTC. The encoded protein is CASRQRDPGLAGVAGNEQYF.

As concerns this clonotype: Possible read error: a much larger clone is one base away. This rearrangement joins TRBV7-7 to TRBJ2-3; the D gene could be TRBD1 or TRBD2 (5 bases each). This CDR3 region has 15 residues. The germline V gene encodes CDR1 SSHAT and CDR2 FNYEAQ (reference sequence). DNA of the CDR3: TGTGCTGGCAGCCAGGGACCTCTAAGCACAGATACGCAGTATTTT. It translates to CAGSQGPLSTDTQYF.

As for this clonotype: One base away lies a much larger clone, so this may be a sequencing read error. The rearrangement joins TRBV7-9 to TRBJ2-2, with D possibly TRBD2 on 5 matching bases. Germline assignment: CDR1 SEHNR and CDR2 FQNEAQ (reference sequence). Trimming removed 5 bases at V and 0 bases at J, with 13 bases between. There are 16 residues in the CDR3. CDR3 loop: CASSRPGNANTGELFF. In DNA form, the CDR3 reads TGTGCCAGCAGCAGGCCGGGGAACGCGAACACCGGGGAGCTGTTTTTT.

This clonotype was found many times. The chain joins TRBV6-1 to TRBJ2-7; 10 bases are shared with TRBD1. This CDR3 contains 15 residues. Germline CDR1 is MNHNS and CDR2 is SASEGT. V shed 5 bases and J 3 bases; nucleotides not matched to a gene: 7. The CDR3 is CASSPPRDRGYEQYF. The CDR3 DNA reads as TGTGCCAGCAGTCCTCCCAGGGACAGGGGCTACGAGCAGTACTTC.

The genes are TRBV19 and TRBJ1-4; 7 bases align to TRBD1. The junction had 11 bases not matched to a gene; V was cut back by 5 bases and J by 8 bases. The CDR3 covers 15 residues. Germline V gene data show CDR1 as LNHDA and CDR2 as SQIVND (reference sequence). CDR3 nucleotide sequence: TGTGCCAGTAGTGGGTGGACAGGACTGAGAGAAAAACTGTTTTTT. This sequence encodes CASSGWTGLREKLFF.

The V call is TRBV2, the J call TRBJ1-2; 8 nucleotides agree with TRBD1. J lost 7 bases, V lost 7 bases, and 17 bases had no gene match. This CDR3 is built from 16 residues. CDR1 is SNHLY, CDR2 FYNNEI, per germline. The CDR3, as DNA: TGTGCCAGCACCCCAATAGCCGGGACAGGCTACGGTGGCTACACCTTC. It translates to CASTPIAGTGYGGYTF.

This chain links TRBV2 with TRBJ2-3; weak D call: TRBD1 (6 bases). Germline V gene sequence: CDR1 SNHLY, CDR2 FYNNEI. V was shortened by 2 bases and J by 4 bases, with 16 bases between the two germline ends. The CDR3 spans 16 residues. CDR3: CASSEWNRVTSDTQYF. The CDR3 DNA is TGTGCCAGCAGTGAATGGAACAGGGTTACATCAGATACGCAGTATTTT. The full variable domain, rest sourced from reference TRBV2 and TRBJ2-3, is EPEVTQTPSHQVTQMGQEVILRCVPISNHLYFYWYRQILGQKVEFLVSFYNNEISEKSEIFDDQFSVERPDGSNFTLKIRSTKLEDSAMYFCASSEWNRVTSDTQYFGPGTRLTVL.

The genes are TRBV24-1 and TRBJ1-2; 9 bases agree with TRBD1. The CDR3 totals 15 residues. CDR1 and CDR2 from the germline V gene are KGHDR and SFDVKD. V was pared by 2 bases and J by 8 bases, with 8 bases of the junction left unmatched. This CDR3 reads CATSDSGQGRLGYTF. The CDR3 DNA sequence: TGTGCCACCAGTGATTCGGGACAGGGAAGGCTCGGCTACACCTTC.

V and J are TRBV28 and TRBJ1-1; D may be TRBD1 (5 bases). Germline V lookup: CDR1 MDHEN, CDR2 SYDVKM. With 6 bases removed from V and 0 bases from J, the gap between germline ends came to 14 bases. The CDR3 is 15 amino acids. The CDR3 spells CASRTLGDMNTEAFF. The CDR3, as DNA: TGTGCCAGCAGGACCCTGGGGGATATGAACACTGAAGCTTTCTTT.

The chain employs TRBV9 and TRBJ2-3, with D hard to call. Germline V lookup: CDR1 SGDLS, CDR2 YYNGEE. The CDR3 consists of 13 residues. V was trimmed by 3 bases and J by 5 bases, leaving 10 bases between them. CDR3 sequence (DNA): TGTGCCAGCAGCGCACCGTTAGGAGATACGCAGTATTTT. Translated, it gives CASSAPLGDTQYF.

This clonotype occurred many times. The chain employs TRBV28 and TRBJ1-2; no clear D gene. Trimming pared 6 bases from V and 0 bases from J, leaving 2 bases between. The germline gives CDR1 MDHEN, CDR2 SYDVKM. The CDR3 runs to 11 residues. Written as DNA, the CDR3 is TGTGCCAGCAGCTCTAACTATGGCTACACCTTC. Its translation is CASSSNYGYTF.

The sample holds many counts of this clonotype. The chain recombines TRBV29-1 with TRBJ1-2; D unresolved. Trimming removed 3 bases at V and 0 bases at J, with 14 bases between. Germline CDR1 is SQVTM and CDR2 is ANQGSEA. CDR3 length: 15 amino acids. CDR3 sequence (DNA): TGCAGCGTTGACCCAGCTGAAGGGCCTAACTATGGCTACACCTTC. Protein product: CSVDPAEGPNYGYTF.

V and J are TRBV9 and TRBJ1-1; D is ambiguous. Trimming stripped 4 bases from V and 1 base from J, with 11 bases between. This CDR3 is 14 amino acids long. Germline V gene data show CDR1 as SGDLS and CDR2 as YYNGEE. As DNA, the CDR3 is TGTGCCAGCAGCATGGTACAGCAGAACACTGAAGCTTTCTTT. Protein: CASSMVQQNTEAFF. Looking up the rest from reference TRBV9 and TRBJ1-1 gives the full variable domain: DSGVTQTPKHLITATGQRVTLRCSPRSGDLSVYWYQQSLDQGLQFLIQYYNGEERAKGNILERFSAQQFPDLHSELNLSSLELGDSALYFCASSMVQQNTEAFFGQGTRLTVV.

The chain employs TRBV20-1 and TRBJ2-3; D may correspond to TRBD1 or TRBD2 (6 bases each). Germline V gene sequence: CDR1 DFQATT, CDR2 SNEGSKA (reference sequence). The CDR3 is 15 amino acids. V shed 5 bases and J shed 6 bases, with 21 bases lying between them. The CDR3 protein is CSAPSTRGAKDTQYF. CDR3 bases: TGCAGTGCTCCAAGTACGAGGGGGGCGAAGGATACGCAGTATTTT.

A few counts support this clonotype. CDR3: CASSQGPRGSSYEQYF. The CDR3 bases are TGTGCCAGCAGCCAAGGCCCGAGGGGAAGCTCCTACGAGCAGTACTTC. This chain uses TRBV7-9 with TRBJ2-7, with D possibly being TRBD1 or TRBD2 (5 bases each). The V end was cut by 5 bases, the J end by 0 bases, with 17 bases between. Germline assignment: CDR1 SEHNR and CDR2 FQNEAQ (reference sequence). The length of the CDR3 is 16 residues.

J is TRBJ2-3 and V is TRBV12-3 or TRBV12-4; unclear D gene. The CDR3 contains 17 residues. Trimming cost V 6 bases and J 2 bases, with 21 bases left between them. This chain's CDR3 is CASSHLRLLTDTDTQYF. The DNA of the CDR3 is TGTGCCAGCAGCCACCTGCGTCTCCTCACAGACACAGATACGCAGTATTTT.

This chain joins TRBV15 and TRBJ1-2; D perhaps matches TRBD1 (5 bases). Germline CDR1 is LNHNV and CDR2 is YYDKDF (reference sequence). The CDR3 runs to 13 residues. Trimming pared 3 bases from V and 7 bases from J, leaving 12 bases between. CDR3 bases: TGTGCCACCAGCAGTAAGGGGCCCGGTGGCTACACCTTC. Translation: CATSSKGPGGYTF.

This clonotype was counted a few times. Germline and junction disagree at one end, which may indicate a read error. The gene calls are TRBV7-7 and TRBJ1-3, with a possible D match to TRBD1 (5 bases). CDR3 length: 13 residues. Germline V gene sequence: CDR1 SSHAT, CDR2 FNYEAQ (reference sequence). In DNA form, the CDR3 reads TGTGCTAGCAGCTTAGGGGTTGAAAACACCATATATTTT. This codes for CASSLGVENTIYF.